Below, 16 T cell receptor beta chains from the same sample are listed, as sequenced in a study of T-cell reconstitution after alpha-beta-depleted transplantation in children. It was with unique molecular identifiers that the TCRbeta library was prepared. TCRdb processed the PCR reads anew with MiXCR; each CDR3 protein has one entry. The data contain 300,000 to 350,000 distinct CDR3 sequences, approximately 23% of them singletons. Specimen: PBMCs, mostly from graft donor cells, collected 180 days after TCRalphabeta/CD19-depleted stem cell transplant. Receptors originate from a male patient aged 10 to 17 who had a stem cell transplant for acute lymphoblastic leukemia, so the T cells may come from the graft donor.

The CDR3 nucleotides read TGCAGCGTTGGATCAGGGGGTCAGCCCCAGCATTTT. Translation: CSVGSGGQPQHF. The V and J genes are TRBV29-1 and TRBJ1-5, with 7 bases lining up with TRBD1. There are 12 residues in the CDR3. Trimming at V came to 4 bases and at J to 6 bases, leaving 3 bases not matched to a gene. CDR1 SQVTM and CDR2 ANQGSEA come from the germline V gene.

This clonotype occurred a few times. The chain uses TRBV7-2 and TRBJ2-4, with 7 nucleotides matching TRBD1. Trimming took 2 bases from V and 8 from J; bases not matched to a gene: 9. CDR1 is SGHTA, CDR2 FQGNSA, per germline. The CDR3 is 15 residues long. CDR3 residues: CASSLREGARDIQYF. The CDR3 DNA reads as TGTGCCAGCAGCTTACGAGAGGGGGCGCGTGACATTCAGTACTTC.

The chain uses TRBV5-1 and TRBJ2-5; D may be TRBD1 or TRBD2 (5 bases each). V was clipped by 4 bases and J by 0 bases, with 10 bases between them. From germline, CDR1 is SGHRS and CDR2 YFSETQ. The CDR3 consists of 14 residues. The DNA of the CDR3 is TGCGCCAGCAGCCAATCGGGACACCAAGAGACCCAGTACTTC. This sequence encodes CASSQSGHQETQYF.

The rearrangement joins TRBV20-1 to TRBJ2-1, with 9 bases identical to TRBD2. Germline lookup yields CDR1 DFQATT and CDR2 SNEGSKA (reference sequence). V was pared by 3 bases and J by 6 bases, with 3 bases of the junction left unmatched. The CDR3 contains 13 residues. CDR3 sequence (DNA): TGCAGTGCTAGGGCACTAGCGGGCAATGAGCAGTTCTTC. Residues: CSARALAGNEQFF.

As regards this clonotype: One junction end does not reproduce the germline sequence, and a read error may be involved. The chain combines TRBV7-2 with TRBJ1-1; D is ambiguous. The germline gives CDR1 SGHTA, CDR2 FQGNSA. The CDR3 contains 13 residues. In nucleotides, the CDR3 is TGTGCCAACAGCCTCCAGAAACGCACTGAAGCTTTCTTT. Residues: CANSLQKRTEAFF.

A few counts support this clonotype. The chain is built from TRBV18 and TRBJ2-7; possible D gene TRBD2, 5 bases. This CDR3 is 15 amino acids long. The V and J ends lost 5 bases and 3 bases respectively, with 17 bases between them. Germline CDR1 reads KGHSH; CDR2 reads LQKENI. CDR3 sequence reads: CASSELGVTVYEQYF. The DNA for the CDR3 is TGTGCCAGCTCAGAACTAGGAGTGACGGTCTACGAGCAGTACTTC. The complete variable domain, with remaining parts taken from reference TRBV18 and TRBJ2-7, reads NAGVMQNPRHLVRRRGQEARLRCSPMKGHSHVYWYRQLPEEGLKFMVYLQKENIIDESGMPKERFSAEFPKEGPSILRIQQVVRGDSAAYFCASSELGVTVYEQYFGPGTRLTVT.

This clonotype occurred a few times. This chain joins TRBV12-3 or TRBV12-4 and TRBJ2-1; TRBD2 matches 12 bases. The V gene end was trimmed by 4 bases and the J gene end by 6 bases; junction bases not matched to a gene: 10. The CDR3 extends over 17 amino acids. CDR3 loop: CASSSNPSSGRGNEQFF. The CDR3 DNA is TGTGCCAGCAGTTCCAACCCTTCTAGCGGGAGGGGCAATGAGCAGTTCTTC.

This clonotype has more than one count but fewer than ten. The chain links TRBV7-3 to TRBJ2-3, with D tentatively TRBD1 (5 bases). This CDR3 comprises 17 residues. The germline CDR1 and CDR2 sequences are SGHTA and FQGTGA. V lost 5 bases and J 2 bases, leaving 20 bases between the germline ends. This chain's CDR3 is CASSPRGRVIPTDTQYF. The CDR3 nucleotides read TGTGCCAGCAGCCCCCGAGGCAGGGTAATACCCACAGATACGCAGTATTTT.

The chain is built from TRBV7-6 and TRBJ2-7, with a tentative D call TRBD2 (5 bases). Trimming took 0 bases from V and 7 from J, leaving 19 bases between them. Looked up from germline, CDR1 is SGHVS and CDR2 is FNYEAQ. This CDR3 is 16 amino acids long. The CDR3 protein is CASSLAPRTVLGEQYF. The DNA of the CDR3 is TGTGCCAGCAGCTTAGCCCCGAGGACTGTTTTGGGGGAGCAGTACTTC. Using reference TRBV7-6 and TRBJ2-7 for the parts outside the CDR3, the full variable domain is GAGVSQSPRYKVTKRGQDVALRCDPISGHVSLYWYRQALGQGPEFLTYFNYEAQQDKSGLPNDRFSAERPEGSISTLTIQRTEQRDSAMYRCASSLAPRTVLGEQYFGPGTRLTVT.

The V and J genes are TRBV9 and TRBJ2-1, with 7 nucleotides matching TRBD2. Per the germline V gene, CDR1 is SGDLS and CDR2 is YYNGEE. This CDR3 is built from 15 residues. V lost 0 bases and J lost 5; bases outside the gene matches: 5. CDR3 DNA sequence: TGTGCCAGCAGCGTAGGGGCTAGCGGAAACAATGAGCAGTTCTTC. Translation gives CASSVGASGNNEQFF. Together with reference TRBV9 and TRBJ2-1, the CDR3 gives the full variable domain: DSGVTQTPKHLITATGQRVTLRCSPRSGDLSVYWYQQSLDQGLQFLIQYYNGEERAKGNILERFSAQQFPDLHSELNLSSLELGDSALYFCASSVGASGNNEQFFGPGTRLTVL.

This clonotype was seen only a few times. The chain uses TRBV15 and TRBJ1-5; D perhaps matches TRBD1 (6 bases). Germline CDR1 is LNHNV and CDR2 is YYDKDF (reference sequence). Trimming removed 1 base at V and 4 bases at J, with 17 bases between. The CDR3 loop spans 17 amino acids. The CDR3 nucleotides read TGTGCCACCAGCAGAGGCAGGGGTCCCCCGGGGAATCAGCCCCAGCATTTT. Its protein product is CATSRGRGPPGNQPQHF.

The gene calls are TRBV11-3 and TRBJ2-3; D remains unclear. The CDR3 has 13 amino acids. V lost 9 bases and J 2 bases, leaving 12 bases between the germline ends. The germline V gene has CDR1 SGHNT and CDR2 YENEEA. The DNA of the CDR3 is TGTGCCAGTGGCGGCGGCACCACAGATACGCAGTATTTT. Its translation is CASGGGTTDTQYF. Complete variable domain (other parts from reference TRBV11-3 and TRBJ2-3): EAGVVQSPRYKIIEKKQPVAFWCNPISGHNTLYWYLQNLGQGPELLIRYENEEAVDDSQLPKDRFSAERLKGVDSTLKIQPAELGDSAVYLCASGGGTTDTQYFGPGTRLTVL.

Only a few counts were recorded for this clonotype. The chain employs TRBV20-1 and TRBJ2-7; the D gene could be TRBD1 or TRBD2 (7 bases each). The CDR3 is made up of 12 amino acids. Trimming removed 0 bases from V and 13 bases from J, with 16 bases in between. Germline assignment: CDR1 DFQATT and CDR2 SNEGSKA (reference sequence). The DNA of the CDR3 is TGCAGTGCTAGAGAGAGCGGGACAGCCTTTTACTTC. It encodes CSARESGTAFYF.

The rearrangement uses TRBV5-5 and TRBJ1-1, with D tentatively TRBD1 (6 bases). The CDR3 extends over 14 amino acids. The V gene lost 2 bases and the J gene lost 6 bases, with 14 bases spanning the gap. Germline CDR1 is SGHKS and CDR2 is YYEKEE (reference sequence). The CDR3 reads CASSFSRQGPEAFF. CDR3 nucleotides: TGTGCCAGCAGCTTCTCCCGCCAGGGGCCTGAAGCTTTCTTT.

The CDR3 sequence: CASSSYPPGRPYEQYF. CDR3 bases: TGTGCCAGCTCATCCTATCCGCCGGGCAGGCCCTACGAGCAGTACTTC. The chain has TRBV18 and TRBJ2-7; D remains unclear. The CDR3 consists of 16 residues. Germline V gene data show CDR1 as KGHSH and CDR2 as LQKENI. Trimming removed 5 bases at V and 2 bases at J, with 19 bases between.

The chain joins TRBV5-6 to TRBJ2-2, with no clear D. The germline V gene encodes CDR1 SGHDT and CDR2 YYEEEE. Trimming pared 0 bases from V and 4 bases from J, leaving 19 bases between. The CDR3 has 18 residues. The CDR3 spells CASSLELGILGSTGELFF. CDR3 nucleotide sequence: TGTGCCAGCAGCTTGGAGCTGGGGATCCTTGGTTCCACCGGGGAGCTGTTTTTT.